The rows below give T cell receptor beta chains drawn from one sample of a study of blood T cells in healthy people across ages. In TCRdb, the 5' RACE reads were re-called with MiXCR into one record per CDR3 protein. The sample has 380,000 or so distinct CDR3 sequences, 45% to 65% seen once; the top ten hold under 65%. Sequenced sample: blood. The source is a man in his sixties in good health. The conserved cysteine and the conserved F or W are not part of the CDR3 here.

CDR3	V	J
ASSEIRSGANVLT	TRBV2	TRBJ2-6
ASSYDRGNEQF	TRBV6-5	TRBJ2-1
ASSKDISAGYT	TRBV10-1	TRBJ1-2
SLWEGWGPDEQF	TRBV29-1	TRBJ2-1
SVEDTSGSSEQY	TRBV29-1	-
ARSSYVETQY	TRBV7-2	TRBJ2-5
SASKLVLGNTGELF	TRBV20-1	TRBJ2-2
ASSDSLAGYNEQY	TRBV6-4	-
SASRTSGKETQY	TRBV20-1	TRBJ2-5
ASSPSGTYQETQY	TRBV5-1	TRBJ2-5
SVPGTARDTQY	TRBV29-1	TRBJ2-3
ASSQGAENQPQH	TRBV5-1	TRBJ1-5
SAGGEGKNIQY	TRBV20-1	TRBJ2-4
ASSPVGQVGRQGAQY	TRBV11-1	TRBJ2-3
ASSPGTGGSYNEQF	TRBV27	TRBJ2-1
ASSQQGLGQY	TRBV5-1	TRBJ2-3
ASSVDTDSGANVLT	TRBV9	TRBJ2-6
ASSLRSATTIVSYEQY	TRBV5-1	TRBJ2-7
SASDLRNQPQH	TRBV20-1	TRBJ1-5
ATSSWMYNEQF	TRBV28	TRBJ2-1
ASSPESTWGNEQF	TRBV18	TRBJ2-1
ASSLESEQF	TRBV12-3/TRBV12-4	TRBJ2-1
SVIEAGGYGYT	TRBV29-1	TRBJ1-2
ASSATGTSLTDTQY	TRBV7-2	TRBJ2-3
SASRLAGEGGSTDTQY	TRBV20-1	TRBJ2-3
ASSLSGTAVDEQY	TRBV11-2	-
ASSSFGAEGTYGYT	TRBV7-2	TRBJ1-2
ASSLRGGPYEQY	TRBV4-2	TRBJ2-7
ASSPRGVRTNEKLF	TRBV12-3/TRBV12-4	TRBJ1-4
ASSTRGGSANYEQY	TRBV9	TRBJ2-7
ASSSTGGGLGSPLH	TRBV7-9	TRBJ1-6
ASSLAEVRIQY	TRBV12-3/TRBV12-4	TRBJ2-4
ASSSTRNRPQH	TRBV6-5	TRBJ1-5
ASTLRGSSYNEQF	TRBV12-3/TRBV12-4	TRBJ2-1
ASSLGVQGGNEQY	TRBV11-3	TRBJ2-7
ASSQGQGGSTDTQY	TRBV4-3	TRBJ2-3
SVKPQGYNEQF	TRBV29-1	TRBJ2-1
ASTLRGLTTDTQY	TRBV2	TRBJ2-3
ASKGTFYYEQY	TRBV2	TRBJ2-7
ASTENSGANVLT	TRBV27	TRBJ2-6
ASSQDLHEQY	TRBV4-2	TRBJ2-7
ASSFKGQGAYEQY	TRBV12-3/TRBV12-4	TRBJ2-7
ASSVVVAYQETQY	TRBV11-2	TRBJ2-5
ASSPGTGAGSPLH	TRBV28	TRBJ1-6
ASSESGSSYNSPLH	TRBV10-2	TRBJ1-6
ASSRAGPTTGAF	TRBV4-2	TRBJ1-1
ASSPDAGDTEAF	TRBV5-1	TRBJ1-1
SPLVYGMSAYNEQF	TRBV20-1	TRBJ2-1
ASSYDYPGTQY	TRBV7-3	TRBJ2-5
SAPRQGPLSYEQY	TRBV20-1	TRBJ2-7
ASSGDRGGGTGELF	TRBV7-9	TRBJ2-2
ASSDGQGSHEQY	TRBV5-6	-
ASSPDSFYEQY	TRBV5-1	TRBJ2-7
ASSETGRIGYEQY	TRBV9	TRBJ2-7
SANSESRVDEQF	TRBV20-1	TRBJ2-1
ASSLFGGELF	TRBV28	TRBJ2-2
ASSPYRGPAGELF	TRBV5-1	TRBJ2-2
AISESPGTGGYEQY	TRBV10-3	TRBJ2-7
ASSPQEGGTPREQY	TRBV5-1	TRBJ2-7
ASSIGTVEAF	TRBV6-6	TRBJ1-1